A selection of T cell receptor beta chains follows, all from one sample in a study of T cells in Graves' hyperthyroidism and ophthalmopathy. One entry per CDR3 protein results from TCRdb running MiXCR on the multiplex PCR reads. In the table there are under 350,000 distinct CDR3 sequences, around a sixth of which are singletons. Sequenced input: blood. The receptor source for this set is a woman in her 50s with Graves' hyperthyroidism. Each CDR3 is given with its conserved first and last residue. The order of the fields is D gene, V gene, J gene, clone size, CDR3 DNA, CDR3 protein. The D gene is left open where the match is weak. The size of a clone is reported for some rows only, either as once, few or many, or as a class for expanded clones.

TRBD2	TRBV20-1	TRBJ2-3	NA	TGCAGTGCTACGAGGGAGGGGAGCACAGATACGCAGTATTTT	CSATREGSTDTQYF
NA	TRBV12-3/TRBV12-4	TRBJ2-5	NA	TGTGCCGGCAGGCAGGGGTTTCGGGAGACCCAGTACTTC	CAGRQGFRETQYF
TRBD2	TRBV3-1	TRBJ2-2	many	TGTGCCAGCACGCGGGGGGCTGGAACCGGGGAGCTGTTTTTT	CASTRGAGTGELFF
NA	TRBV2	TRBJ2-3	many	TGTGCCAGCATGGACGCAACGGGATTCACAGATACGCAGTATTTT	CASMDATGFTDTQYF
NA	TRBV4-1	TRBJ1-5	few	TGCGCCAGCAGCCACTTGGAGGGGCAGCCCCAGCATTTT	CASSHLEGQPQHF
NA	TRBV6-1	TRBJ2-1	many	TGTGCCAGCAGTTTAGGGTATGGAAATGAGCAGTTCTTC	CASSLGYGNEQFF
TRBD1	TRBV12-3/TRBV12-4	TRBJ2-5	many	TGTGCCAGCAGTGCGACAGGGAAAGAGACCCAGTACTTC	CASSATGKETQYF
NA	TRBV4-1	TRBJ2-7	NA	TGCGCCAGCAGCCAAGCATCTGGGAGGTCCTACGAGCAGTACTTC	CASSQASGRSYEQYF
NA	TRBV27	TRBJ2-7	many	TGTGCCAGCAGTTTATCTCGCGGACCGGCCTACGAGCAGTACTTC	CASSLSRGPAYEQYF
NA	TRBV29-1	TRBJ1-1	few	TGCAGCGTTGCGCCGGGTAATGCTGAAGCTTTCTTT	CSVAPGNAEAFF
NA	TRBV6-1	TRBJ1-1	few	TGTGCCAGCAGTTATACAGAAGGACAGACGAACACTGAAGCTTTCTTT	CASSYTEGQTNTEAFF
TRBD1	TRBV12-3/TRBV12-4	TRBJ1-3	NA	TGTGCCAGCACCTACCGAGGGGGCGCGGTTGGAAACACCATATATTTT	CASTYRGGAVGNTIYF
NA	TRBV7-2	TRBJ2-3	few	TGTGCCAGCAGCTTAGTACTCCGGGCCCCCACAGATACGCAGTATTTT	CASSLVLRAPTDTQYF
NA	TRBV5-1	TRBJ1-2	many	TGCGCCAGCAGCTTGGCCCAGTCGGGCTACACCTTC	CASSLAQSGYTF
NA	TRBV7-9	TRBJ1-1	NA	TGTGCCAGCAGCTATTCCTCGGCTGAAGCTTTCTTT	CASSYSSAEAFF
NA	TRBV2	TRBJ1-6	many	TGTGCCAGCAGGGATCGGGGGTATACGGATTCACCCCTCCACTTT	CASRDRGYTDSPLHF
NA	TRBV6-1	TRBJ1-1	few	TGTGCCAGCAGCTTAAACGTGGCTTTCTTT	CASSLNVAFF
TRBD2	TRBV18	TRBJ2-4	few	TGTGCCAGCTCACCTTCTCTAGCGGGGAAGGCCAAAAACATTCAGTACTTC	CASSPSLAGKAKNIQYF
NA	TRBV27	TRBJ1-6	NA	TGTGCCAGTTTAACGGGAGACTCACCCCTCCACTTT	CASLTGDSPLHF
NA	TRBV24-1	TRBJ2-2	few	TGTGCCACCAGTGACTCTCGACCTGGGGGGAACACCGGGGAGCTGTTTTTT	CATSDSRPGGNTGELFF
NA	TRBV11-2	TRBJ2-1	many	TGTGCCAGCAGCTCCCTTCTAGCGACCATGGCGCCGGAGCAGTTCTTC	CASSSLLATMAPEQFF
TRBD1	TRBV28	TRBJ2-2	NA	TGTGCCAGCAGTACGCACAGGGGGCCCGGGGAGCTGTTTTTT	CASSTHRGPGELFF
NA	TRBV19	TRBJ1-1	NA	TGTGCCAGTAGTATCTCACAGGGTTGGTCTGAAGCTTTCTTT	CASSISQGWSEAFF
TRBD2	TRBV6-1	TRBJ2-7	NA	TGTGCCAGCAGCCGATGGGGGCGGGAGGGCCCCGAGCAGTACTTC	CASSRWGREGPEQYF
TRBD2	TRBV5-6	TRBJ2-1	NA	TGTGCCAGCAGCTCCGGGACTAGCGGGGTGGGTGAGCAGTTCTTC	CASSSGTSGVGEQFF
TRBD2	TRBV20-1	TRBJ2-7	many	TGCAGTGCTAGTGACGGGAGGGCCGTTTTCGAGCAGTACTTC	CSASDGRAVFEQYF
TRBD1	TRBV7-9	TRBJ2-7	many	TGTGCCAGCAGCCCCGGGACAGGGGCGAACGAGCAGTACTTC	CASSPGTGANEQYF
TRBD1	TRBV19	TRBJ1-5	NA	TGTGCCAGTGGGCCCATGACAGGGGTCCTCAATCAGCCCCAGCATTTT	CASGPMTGVLNQPQHF
NA	TRBV6-5	TRBJ2-3	many	TGTGCCAGCAGTTACTCCGCCGGGAACACAGATACGCAGTATTTT	CASSYSAGNTDTQYF
TRBD1	TRBV7-9	TRBJ2-5	few	TGTGCCAGCAGCCCAGGCGACAGGGGGCTTGAGGAGACCCAGTACTTC	CASSPGDRGLEETQYF
TRBD2	TRBV2	TRBJ2-1	NA	TGTGCCAGCTGCGTCGGGAGGGCCTACAATGAGCAGTTCTTC	CASCVGRAYNEQFF
TRBD2	TRBV12-3/TRBV12-4	TRBJ2-5	NA	TGTGCCAGCAGCCGGACTAGCGGGGGGGCGGAGACCCAGTACTTC	CASSRTSGGAETQYF
TRBD1	TRBV5-1	TRBJ1-6	NA	TGCGCCAGCAGCTTGGTGACAGGGGGGGATTCACCCCTCCACTTT	CASSLVTGGDSPLHF
TRBD2	TRBV6-1	TRBJ2-1	many	TGTGCCAGCAGGGACCTAGCGGGAGGCTACAATGAGCAGTTCTTC	CASRDLAGGYNEQFF
NA	TRBV5-6	TRBJ2-3	few	TGTGCCAGCAGCCAGGGACTTAATACGCAGTATTTT	CASSQGLNTQYF
NA	TRBV19	TRBJ2-1	few	TGTGCCAGTAGTCCTTCGGTGGCAAGTTTAGAGCAGTTCTTC	CASSPSVASLEQFF
TRBD2	TRBV6-1	TRBJ2-1	many	TGTGCCAGCAGTCAATTAGCGGGAGGCTCCTACAATGAGCAGTTCTTC	CASSQLAGGSYNEQFF
TRBD1	TRBV5-5	TRBJ2-5	many	TGTGCCAGCAGCAAATCCGGGACAGCTACCTGGCAAGAGACCCAGTACTTC	CASSKSGTATWQETQYF
NA	TRBV28	TRBJ2-1	many	TGTGCCAGCAGTGAGAGGTTGAGCTCCTACAATGAGCAGTTCTTC	CASSERLSSYNEQFF